Each of the 29 T cell receptor beta chains below was sequenced from the same sample in a study of blood T cells in healthy people across ages (dated by TCRdb to about 2015). Preparation of the library involved 5' RACE. A second PCR of about 6 to 11 cycles was run with a J-beta primer mix and a sample-barcoded 5' primer. The public reads were reprocessed in TCRdb via fastp at Q25 and MiXCR, keeping in-frame beta chains. Merged by CDR3 protein, the rows form single entries marked with the most common genes and DNA. This sample has approximately 1,700,000 distinct CDR3 sequences in its table, and around 40% of those were observed once. The top ten constitute more than 20% of the sample. The sequenced sample was blood. The receptors shown here come from a human donor in good health.

The chain carries TRBV6-5 and TRBJ1-2, with D maybe TRBD1 (6 bases). The germline CDR1 and CDR2 sequences are MNHEY and SVGAGI. V lost 5 bases to trimming and J lost 7 bases, with 11 bases between them. The CDR3 is 12 amino acids. The CDR3: CASSEQGFGYTF. The CDR3 nucleotides are TGTGCCAGCAGTGAACAGGGTTTTGGCTACACCTTC.

This sequence joins TRBV20-1 and TRBJ2-4; D perhaps matches TRBD1 (5 bases). The tail of the sequence fits TRBJ2-7 better, so the J call may be wrong. Germline V lookup: CDR1 DFQATT, CDR2 SNEGSKA (reference sequence). The CDR3 totals 13 residues. The CDR3, as DNA: TGCAGTGCTTTTAAAACAGGCCCCTACGAGCAGTACTTC. Translating gives CSAFKTGPYEQYF.

The chain has TRBV12-3 or TRBV12-4 and TRBJ1-1, with D possibly matching TRBD1 (5 bases). CDR3 length equals 15 residues. V lost 10 bases, J lost 1 base, and 19 bases lay in between. The CDR3 sequence: CATWDLLEGNTEAFF. DNA of the CDR3: TGTGCCACCTGGGACCTCCTTGAGGGGAACACTGAAGCTTTCTTT.

For the CDR3, the DNA is TGCGCCAGCAGCCAAGAACTAGCGGGGGGCCTTTATTACAATGAGCAGTTCTTC. This encodes CASSQELAGGLYYNEQFF. This sequence joins TRBV4-3 and TRBJ2-1; 12 positions agree with TRBD2. The germline gives CDR1 LGHNA, CDR2 YSLEER. This CDR3 has 18 residues. Trimming at V came to 0 bases and at J to 4 bases, leaving 7 bases not matched to a gene.

This clonotype was seen only a few times. A clone one base away is much larger, so this may be a read error. The chain carries TRBV6-5 and TRBJ1-4; D remains ambiguous. Trimming removed 6 bases from V and 0 bases from J, with 8 bases in between. CDR1 is MNHEY and CDR2 is SVGAGI in the germline V gene. The CDR3 extends over 14 amino acids. The CDR3: CASRDGATNEKLFF. DNA for the CDR3: TGTGCCAGCAGGGACGGTGCAACTAATGAAAAACTGTTTTTT.

This chain uses TRBV7-9 with TRBJ1-1, with 7 bases fitting TRBD1. This CDR3 has 16 residues. Germline values: CDR1 SEHNR, CDR2 FQNEAQ (reference sequence). Losses at the gene ends were 4 bases for V and 0 bases for J; bases not matched to a gene: 8. The CDR3 DNA follows: TGTGCCAGCAGCTCAGAACCTGGGACAGTGAACACTGAAGCTTTCTTT. Amino acid sequence: CASSSEPGTVNTEAFF.

This clonotype was seen more than once but under ten times. The chain carries TRBV20-1 and TRBJ1-5, with D maybe TRBD1 (6 bases). CDR3 length: 14 residues. The germline V gene has CDR1 DFQATT and CDR2 SNEGSKA (reference sequence). Between the trimmed V and J ends, which lost 2 bases and 1 base, there was a span of 9 bases. This chain's CDR3 is CSARRGASNQPQHF. As DNA, the CDR3 is TGCAGTGCTAGAAGGGGGGCCAGCAATCAGCCCCAGCATTTT.

The chain couples TRBV6-2 or TRBV6-3 to TRBJ2-5; D call uncertain. Germline CDR1 is MNHEY and CDR2 is SVGEGT. Trimming took 7 bases from V and 1 from J, leaving 10 bases between them. The CDR3 sequence is 13 residues long. The CDR3: CASTRPFQETQYF. CDR3 in DNA: TGTGCCAGCACCCGACCCTTCCAAGAGACCCAGTACTTC.

This clonotype showed up just once. The chain employs TRBV5-1 and TRBJ2-1, with D possibly TRBD1 on 5 matching bases. The CDR3 loop spans 18 amino acids. The germline gives CDR1 SGHRS, CDR2 YFSETQ. Deletions cut 4 bases from V and 0 bases from J, with 20 bases between. In nucleotides, the CDR3 is TGCGCCAGCAGCCCGCACGTGCCAGGGTACGGCTCCTACAATGAGCAGTTCTTC. As protein: CASSPHVPGYGSYNEQFF.

This clonotype appeared a few times. At one end the junction does not follow the germline gene, possibly because of a read error. The chain couples TRBV9 to TRBJ1-2, with 9 bases matching TRBD1. The V gene's germline CDR1 is SGDLS and CDR2 YYNGEE. This CDR3 is 14 amino acids long. CDR3 bases: TGTGCCTGCAGCGAGGGGACAGGGAATAACGGCTACACCTTC. It translates to CACSEGTGNNGYTF.

The chain combines TRBV12-3 or TRBV12-4 with TRBJ2-3; 9 nucleotides match TRBD1. The CDR3 spans 16 residues. V shed 4 bases, J shed 3 bases, and the junction held 8 bases outside the gene matches. In DNA, the CDR3 is TGTGCCAGCAGTTCATCCGGGACAGGGAAAACAGATACGCAGTATTTT. Encoded protein: CASSSSGTGKTDTQYF.

The chain links TRBV6-6 to TRBJ1-1; no clear D. V was clipped by 1 base and J by 2 bases, with 8 bases between them. CDR3 length: 14 residues. Germline CDR1 reads MNHNY; CDR2 reads SVGAGI (reference sequence). CDR3 nucleotides: TGTGCCAGCAGTTACTGGACCGGTAACACTGAAGCTTTCTTT. Protein: CASSYWTGNTEAFF.

V is TRBV5-1 and J is TRBJ2-1; TRBD2 matches at 8 bases. The V and J ends lost 4 bases and 6 bases, in that order; junction bases with no gene match: 12. The CDR3 contains 16 residues. Germline CDR1 is SGHRS and CDR2 is YFSETQ. The CDR3 loop reads CASSPIRGGRVNEQFF. CDR3 DNA: TGCGCCAGCAGCCCAATACGGGGGGGCCGCGTCAATGAGCAGTTCTTC. Full variable domain (missing parts from reference TRBV5-1 and TRBJ2-1): KAGVTQTPRYLIKTRGQQVTLSCSPISGHRSVSWYQQTPGQGLQFLFEYFSETQRNKGNFPGRFSGRQFSNSRSEMNVSTLELGDSALYLCASSPIRGGRVNEQFFGPGTRLTVL.

CDR3 amino acids: CASSQGWDTTEAFF. In DNA, the CDR3 is TGCGCCAGCAGCCAAGGTTGGGATACCACTGAAGCTTTCTTT. This chain uses TRBV4-3 with TRBJ1-1; D not resolved. This CDR3 is built from 14 residues. Germline lookup yields CDR1 LGHNA and CDR2 YSLEER. With 1 base removed from V and 4 bases from J, the gap between germline ends came to 10 bases.

Many counts were recorded for this clonotype. The junction shows a germline mismatch at one end, possibly a read error. V gene TRBV7-7 combines with J gene TRBJ2-4; 8 nucleotides line up with TRBD2. The length of the CDR3 is 15 residues. The germline gives CDR1 SSHAT, CDR2 FNYEAQ (reference sequence). The DNA of the CDR3 is TGTGCTAGCAGCTTAGCGGGACCAGCCAAAAACATTCAGTACTTC. Encoded protein: CASSLAGPAKNIQYF.

This chain uses TRBV24-1 with TRBJ1-2; TRBD1 matches 8 bases. Germline assignment: CDR1 KGHDR and CDR2 SFDVKD. CDR3 size: 15 residues. V lost 3 bases to trimming and J lost 5 bases; unmatched junction nucleotides: 7. The CDR3 spells CATSDPNRGRYGYTF. The CDR3 nucleotides are TGTGCCACCAGTGATCCGAACAGGGGGAGGTATGGCTACACCTTC.

The chain employs TRBV29-1 and TRBJ1-2; no clear D. Germline V gives CDR1 SQVTM, CDR2 ANQGSEA. Trimming left V 0 bases short and J 5 bases short, with 10 bases between. The CDR3 sequence is 13 residues long. CDR3 nucleotides: TGCAGCGTTGAAGACGCTCCCGTATATGGCTACACCTTC. As protein: CSVEDAPVYGYTF.

This clonotype was detected ten times or more. The rearrangement uses TRBV12-3 or TRBV12-4 and TRBJ1-2, with 8 bases lining up with TRBD1. The CDR3 extends over 14 amino acids. V lost 7 bases and J lost 6; bases outside the gene matches: 10. The DNA of the CDR3 is TGTGCCAGCACCGGGACAGGACGTTCCGATGGCTACACCTTC. The encoded protein is CASTGTGRSDGYTF.

The chain links TRBV2 to TRBJ1-2; 8 nucleotides match TRBD1. V was pared by 6 bases and J by 8 bases, with 8 bases of the junction left unmatched. CDR1 SNHLY and CDR2 FYNNEI come from the germline V gene. This CDR3 region has 13 residues. Here the CDR3 DNA reads TGTGCCAGCAGAGCGGACAGGGTGGAGGGCTACACCTTC. The encoded protein is CASRADRVEGYTF.

This sequence joins TRBV20-1 and TRBJ1-1; no clear D gene. The CDR3 runs to 12 residues. The germline V gene has CDR1 DFQATT and CDR2 SNEGSKA (reference sequence). V lost 6 bases to trimming and J lost 3 bases, with 11 bases between them. The CDR3 reads CSARRLYTEAFF. The CDR3 bases are TGCAGTGCCAGACGGTTGTACACTGAAGCTTTCTTT.

The J gene is TRBJ1-6, the V gene TRBV28; D uncertain. The length of the CDR3 is 14 residues. Germline-derived CDR1 and CDR2 are MDHEN and SYDVKM. V dropped 3 bases and J dropped 8 bases, with 11 bases sitting between them. CDR3 nucleotide sequence: TGTGCCAGCAGTTTTCGTGGGAGGGATTCACCCCTCCACTTT. This codes for CASSFRGRDSPLHF.

This clonotype was seen a few times. J is TRBJ2-1 and V is TRBV11-1; the D gene could be TRBD1 or TRBD2 (5 bases each). Trimming took 5 bases from V and 9 from J, leaving 17 bases between them. The CDR3 has 14 residues. Germline V gives CDR1 SGHAT, CDR2 FQDESV (reference sequence). CDR3 amino acids: CASSQGRWAAEQFF. The CDR3 nucleotides are TGTGCCAGCAGCCAGGGACGCTGGGCGGCTGAGCAGTTCTTC. Looking up the rest from reference TRBV11-1 and TRBJ2-1 gives the full variable domain: EAEVAQSPRYKITEKSQAVAFWCDPISGHATLYWYRQILGQGPELLVQFQDESVVDDSQLPKDRFSAERLKGVDSTLKIQPAELGDSAMYLCASSQGRWAAEQFFGPGTRLTVL.

This chain links TRBV20-1 with TRBJ2-7; D is unclear. The V end was cut by 0 bases, the J end by 4 bases, with 7 bases between. Germline CDR1 and CDR2: DFQATT and SNEGSKA (reference sequence). This CDR3 has 12 amino acids. DNA of the CDR3: TGCAGTGCTAGAGATGGAGTATACGAGCAGTACTTC. Translation gives CSARDGVYEQYF.

This clonotype was seen at least ten times. One end of the junction does not line up with germline, which may come from a read error. The chain carries TRBV7-9 and TRBJ1-2; no clear D. The germline gives CDR1 SEHNR, CDR2 FQNEAQ (reference sequence). This CDR3 comprises 12 residues. The CDR3 sequence: CASSLGVDGYTF. The DNA for the CDR3 is TGCGCCAGCAGCCTGGGAGTTGATGGCTACACCTTC.

This clonotype was seen a few times. The genes are TRBV9 and TRBJ1-2; possibly TRBD1 for D (5 bases). V lost 3 bases, J lost 5 bases, and 26 bases lay in between. There are 18 residues in the CDR3. Germline assignment: CDR1 SGDLS and CDR2 YYNGEE. CDR3 protein: CASSGQGTSTQRLYGYTF. For the CDR3, the DNA is TGTGCCAGCAGCGGGCAAGGGACCTCAACTCAGCGGTTATATGGCTACACCTTC.

This clonotype was counted ten times or more. The V and J genes are TRBV20-1 and TRBJ1-2; D is undetermined. There are 15 residues in the CDR3. The V gene lost 0 bases and the J gene lost 0 bases, with 11 bases spanning the gap. Germline loops: CDR1 DFQATT, CDR2 SNEGSKA (reference sequence). CDR3 in DNA: TGCAGTGCTAGAGACACAAGGCCGGCTAACTATGGCTACACCTTC. It specifies CSARDTRPANYGYTF.

This clonotype occurred a few times. The CDR3 region has the DNA TGCGCCAGCAGCCAAGATGCCGGGGGTCCGGGGGAGACCCAGTACTTC. As protein: CASSQDAGGPGETQYF. The V call is TRBV4-3, the J call TRBJ2-5; D perhaps matches TRBD2 (6 bases). Looked up from germline, CDR1 is LGHNA and CDR2 is YSLEER. The length of the CDR3 is 16 residues. V lost 0 bases and J 5 bases, leaving 16 bases between the germline ends.

This clonotype was counted only a few times. The chain links TRBV29-1 to TRBJ1-6, with 7 positions matching TRBD1. CDR3 length: 12 residues. Germline V gene sequence: CDR1 SQVTM, CDR2 ANQGSEA. Germline trimming cut 4 bases from V and 7 bases from J; bases unmatched to any gene: 1. CDR3 loop: CSVGTGNSPLHF. Here the CDR3 DNA reads TGCAGCGTTGGGACAGGCAATTCACCCCTCCACTTT.

This clonotype was observed a handful of times. In DNA, the CDR3 is TGTGCCACCAGCAGCGGGGGGGGAGCGGCTAACTATGGCTACACCTTC. It encodes CATSSGGGAANYGYTF. The chain links TRBV15 to TRBJ1-2; weak D call: TRBD1 (5 bases). Germline CDR1 is LNHNV and CDR2 is YYDKDF (reference sequence). The ends were cut back, 3 bases at V and 0 bases at J, with 14 bases in the middle. The CDR3 totals 16 residues. The variable domain in full, completed from reference TRBV15 and TRBJ1-2, reads DAMVIQNPRYQVTQFGKPVTLSCSQTLNHNVMYWYQQKSSQAPKLLFHYYDKDFNNEADTPDNFQSRRPNTSFCFLDIRSPGLGDTAMYLCATSSGGGAANYGYTFGSGTRLTVV.